The clone carrying this T cell receptor (beta chain) has a count of ten or more. Its specificity is not known. These data come from a study of early T cells in non-severe SARS-CoV-2 infection. Looking at the study overall: It was bulk RNA from unsorted whole blood that was sequenced, and the chains were unpaired.

Individual cDNA molecules were tagged with unique molecular identifiers. One entry per CDR3 protein, called by TCRdb with MiXCR from the 5' RACE reads. This table has tens of thousands of distinct CDR3 sequences, 6.5% to 9% appearing once. The CDR3 runs to 16 residues. V was cut by 0 bases and J by 0 bases, with 13 bases left in between. The germline gives CDR1 SGDLS, CDR2 YYNGEE. Findings of the study overall: Missing private and CD4 specificities, VDJdb matching favored anti-spike CD8 responses.

The specimen was whole blood. The chain employs TRBV9 and TRBJ2-7; D is unclear. The source is an adult who was a healthcare worker with PCR-confirmed SARS-CoV-2 infection or an uninfected control (not recorded which). The CDR3 sequence: CASSVEMRSNSYEQYF. The CDR3 region has the DNA TGTGCCAGCAGCGTAGAAATGAGAAGCAACTCCTACGAGCAGTACTTC.